Reported below is one TCR beta chain. What antigen it recognizes has not been identified. No base quality information exists; no much larger clone differs at one position. TCR beta CDR3 regions were amplified from RNA transcripts. A first-round RT-PCR of the TCR CDR3 used the HTBI primer set with the Qiagen OneStep RT-PCR kit. Libraries were constructed in a second round of multiplex PCR, after which size selection and purification were performed. The libraries were sequenced on an Illumina HiSeq2000 using paired-end 100 bp reads. The paper's processing steps were these. Raw data were processed with SOAPnuke, discarding reads with adapters, uncalled bases, mean Phred below 15, or no exact constant-primer or identifier match. High-quality paired reads were merged with COPE v1.2.5, and unique nucleotide sequences were defined as clonotypes. MiTCR v1.1 was used to align the clonotypes against IMGT TRBV, TRBD and TRBJ reference segments. Only V-J combinations with frequency above 0.0001, covering about 99% of repertoires, were analysed. The TCS score was defined as F50 (clonal expansion) divided by E x V (chaos), with BLOSUM62-based TCRdist calculated between CDR3 peptides within each V-J. Welch's t-statistics and random forest reduced around 550 V-J features to 13, which were used in a naive Bayes classifier (R e1071). TCRdb trimmed the raw reads at Q25, called clones with MiXCR and kept productive beta chains. For every CDR3 protein sequence, its rows merge into one entry that carries the most common genes and DNA. TCRdb assigned the V and J calls; the authors' analysis was not used. This sample lists more than 550,000 distinct CDR3 sequences; approximately 18% were detected once. Approximately 16% of the sample goes to the ten largest clones.

The data stem from a study of T cells in Graves' hyperthyroidism and ophthalmopathy (dated by TCRdb to about 2019). Study-wide context: Peripheral blood samples were taken at initial diagnosis, before any treatment was given. TCR V-J signatures able to tell the groups apart were searched for in a discovery cohort of some 100 patients, of whom fewer than 45 had Graves' ophthalmopathy and around 57 had stable Graves' hyperthyroidism. Whether ophthalmopathy could be predicted prospectively was tested in an independent validation cohort made up of fewer than 20 hyperthyroidism patients plus 17 patients who later progressed to ophthalmopathy. The 95 to 100 discovery patients were divided at random into training and test sets in a 7:3 ratio. In addition, the study compared T-cell repertoires in thyroid tissue and in blood from 6 or 7 Graves' hyperthyroidism patients. After blood sampling, hyperthyroidism patients were treated with methimazole at a starting dose of 30 mg daily, and ophthalmopathy patients were treated with high-dose intravenous methylprednisolone. The paper describes TCR Vbeta CDR3 sequencing of 120 to 150 peripheral blood samples, made up of some 42 ophthalmopathy patients, roughly 80 hyperthyroidism patients and some 17 progressor patients. Broader findings and caveats from the paper: Blood samples also contained most of the expanded thyroid clonotypes (frequency above 0.001), which suggests that blood repertoires may reflect thyroid immune responses. No statistical method was used to set the sample size in advance, and investigators knew the group allocation. Ophthalmopathy was separated from stable hyperthyroidism by a 13 V-J signature model, with over 85% sensitivity and 81% to 83% specificity obtained in cross-validation and 80%/75% obtained in testing. In validation, progression to ophthalmopathy was predicted by the model with about 70% sensitivity and 72% to 85% specificity, a median of roughly six months before onset.

The CDR3 covers 13 residues, taking in both the cysteine and the phenylalanine. The only DNA kept is the CDR3, 39 bases in frame from the first base. V loses 0 bases, J loses 5 bases, and the germline ends lie 7 bases apart. Based on the germline V gene, the CDR1 and CDR2 sequences are MGHRA and YSYEKL. Hyperthyroidism patients were aged 18 to 65 years and newly diagnosed, with disease duration of less than 2 months. Any patient with an uncontrolled infection, another autoimmune disease, pregnancy or lactation was excluded. Diagnoses were established on the basis of clinical symptoms, serum thyroxine and TRAb, thyroid ultrasound, and orbital computed tomography. For progressor patients, blood was drawn at the first diagnosis of hyperthyroidism, before any ophthalmopathy symptoms had appeared. PBMCs were isolated from 10 ml of fresh peripheral blood by Ficoll-Paque density gradient centrifugation. Progressor patients were first diagnosed with Graves' hyperthyroidism and then developed ophthalmopathy during follow-up. Total RNA was extracted with Trizol reagent, and quality was checked on an Agilent 2100 Bioanalyzer.

This receptor was taken from a woman between 50 and 59 years old with Graves' hyperthyroidism that later progressed to Graves' ophthalmopathy. The sequence is built from TRBV4-1 and TRBJ1-2; the D gene identity is not certain. Sequencing was performed on blood. The CDR3 loop reads CASSQDMIYGYTF. The DNA sequence follows: TGCGCCAGCAGCCAAGATATGATTTATGGCTACACCTTC.